The source of this TCR beta chain is a study of cytomegalovirus exposure and HLA in healthy donors. At the level of the study: An early data release held 80 million or so unique TCRs from HLA-typed donors.

The PCR used 60 Vbeta and 13 Jbeta primers. TCRdb keeps only in-frame clones here, not all; method: immunoSEQ multiplex PCR. This table holds about 200,000 clones, 79% found once. For this clone: Its antigen is not identified.

The ends lost 5 bases at V and 7 bases at J; junction bases unmatched: 15. The CDR3 runs 17 residues. CDR1 and CDR2 (germline): SGHDN, FVKESK. Study-level points and caveats: Roughly even sequencing depth across donors was the assumption behind the presence/absence analyses. As was reported, the HLA-A and HLA-B alleles of most subjects were accurately predicted from TCR beta sequences.

The specimen sequenced was PBMCs. The chain links TRBV14 to TRBJ2-5; 11 bases agree with TRBD2. The TCR comes from a girl under 18 in good health and CMV-seropositive. The CDR3 DNA reads TGTGCCAGCAGCAAGCCAGGTCTAGCGGGGGGCCTGGGGACCCAGTACTTC. Its translation: CASSKPGLAGGLGTQYF.